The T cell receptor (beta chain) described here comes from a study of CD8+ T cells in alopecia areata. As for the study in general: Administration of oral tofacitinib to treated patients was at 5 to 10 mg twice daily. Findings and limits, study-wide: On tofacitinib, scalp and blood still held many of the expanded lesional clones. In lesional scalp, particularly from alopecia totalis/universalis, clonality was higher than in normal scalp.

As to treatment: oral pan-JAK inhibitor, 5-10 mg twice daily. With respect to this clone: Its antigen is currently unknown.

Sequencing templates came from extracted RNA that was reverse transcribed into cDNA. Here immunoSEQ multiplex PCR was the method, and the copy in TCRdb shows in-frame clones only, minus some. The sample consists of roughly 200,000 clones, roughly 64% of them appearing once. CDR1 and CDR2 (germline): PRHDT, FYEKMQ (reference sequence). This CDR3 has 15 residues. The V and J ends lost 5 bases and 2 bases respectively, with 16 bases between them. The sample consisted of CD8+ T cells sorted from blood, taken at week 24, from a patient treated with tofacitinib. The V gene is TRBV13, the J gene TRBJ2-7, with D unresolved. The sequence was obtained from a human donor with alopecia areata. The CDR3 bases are TGTGCCAGCAGCCCACGAGACATCACCACCTACGAGCAGTACTTC. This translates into CASSPRDITTYEQYF.